This TCR beta chain came from a study of T-cell reconstitution after alpha-beta-depleted transplantation in children. The CDR3 consists of 16 residues. The V gene's germline CDR1 is GTSNPN and CDR2 SVGIG (reference sequence). Trimming cost V 0 bases and J 5 bases, with 20 bases left between them. This clonotype appeared many times. A library of TCRbeta sequences, prepared with unique molecular identifiers, was generated. TCRdb re-analysed the PCR reads in MiXCR, keeping a single row per CDR3 protein. The sample yields about 230,000 distinct CDR3 sequences, around 11% seen once. The receptor was derived from a human donor who donated a stem cell graft to a child with acute lymphoblastic leukemia. V is TRBV30 and J is TRBJ2-7; TRBD1 might be the D (5 bases). The sample here was PBMCs from the stem cell graft donor, taken from the stem cell graft. The CDR3: CAWSVGGRAVKDEQYF. The CDR3 DNA sequence: TGTGCCTGGAGTGTAGGTGGCAGGGCGGTAAAGGACGAGCAGTACTTC. The whole variable domain, remainder taken from reference TRBV30 and TRBJ2-7, is SQTIHQWPATLVQPVGSPLSLECTVEGTSNPNLYWYRQAAGRGLQLLFYSVGIGQISSEVPQNLSASRPQDRQFILSSKKLLLSDSGFYLCAWSVGGRAVKDEQYFGPGTRLTVT.